The entry below gives a single TCR beta chain sequence along with its context. The germline V gene has CDR1 SEHNR and CDR2 FQNEAQ (reference sequence). The CDR3 covers 18 residues. The ends were cut back, 1 base at V and 8 bases at J, with 21 bases in the middle. This specimen belongs to a study of blood T cell repertoires in COVID-19. Study in general: The United States, Italy and Spain provided the acute and convalescent COVID-19 samples.

TCRdb's copy holds only in-frame clones and misses some; the assay was immunoSEQ multiplex PCR. Among over 300,000 clones listed, around 82% were seen once. The V gene is TRBV7-9, the J gene TRBJ1-6, with D uncertain. The receptor was derived from a woman in her forties or fifties with acute or convalescent COVID-19. The sequenced material came from peripheral blood. Here the CDR3 DNA reads TGTGCCAGCAGCTTAGAGTCTGATTGGCGCGGTTTATATTCACCCCTCCACTTT. Translated, it gives CASSLESDWRGLYSPLHF.